Each of the 16 T cell receptor beta chains below was sequenced from the same sample in a study of T cells in Graves' hyperthyroidism and ophthalmopathy. Researchers took RNA transcripts and amplified the TCR beta CDR3 regions from them. When the TCR CDR3 underwent first-round RT-PCR, the HTBI primer set was used. Each CDR3 protein is one row after TCRdb ran MiXCR on the multiplex PCR reads. The sample shows 500,000 or so distinct CDR3 sequences, roughly 17% of them seen only once. Specimen: blood. All receptors come from a woman between 18 and 29 years old with Graves' ophthalmopathy.

There are many counts of this clonotype. The J gene is TRBJ1-4, the V gene TRBV30; a weak D match, TRBD1 (5 bases). V gave up 3 bases and J gave up 3 bases, with 23 bases separating them. This CDR3 spans 18 amino acids. Germline CDR1 is GTSNPN and CDR2 is SVGIG (reference sequence). The DNA of the CDR3 is TGTGCCTGGAGAAGACCGGGACTCAAATTGGGGGCTAATGAAAAACTGTTTTTT. Translation gives CAWRRPGLKLGANEKLFF.

This clonotype was recorded a few times. The gene calls are TRBV4-1 and TRBJ2-5; D unresolved. Looked up from germline, CDR1 is MGHRA and CDR2 is YSYEKL. Trimming cost V 1 base and J 2 bases, with 8 bases left between them. The CDR3 is 14 amino acids. The CDR3 here is CASSQVSWQETQYF. In nucleotides, the CDR3 is TGCGCCAGCAGCCAAGTAAGCTGGCAAGAGACCCAGTACTTC.

This chain joins TRBV20-1 and TRBJ2-1; D is unresolved. The CDR3 is 13 amino acids. Trimming shortened V by 4 bases and J by 4 bases, and 11 bases separated the two germline ends. CDR1 is DFQATT, CDR2 SNEGSKA, per germline (reference sequence). The DNA for the CDR3 is TGCAGTGCTACGGTGCCCAAATACAATGAGCAGTTCTTC. Translated: CSATVPKYNEQFF.

This clonotype was found a few times. This rearrangement joins TRBV30 to TRBJ2-2, with D uncertain. This CDR3 comprises 14 residues. The V end was cut by 0 bases, the J end by 9 bases, with 14 bases between. The germline CDR1 and CDR2 sequences are GTSNPN and SVGIG (reference sequence). CDR3 in DNA: TGTGCCTGGAGTGTCCATCCCAGGCTCCGGGAGCTGTTTTTT. It is translated as CAWSVHPRLRELFF.

A few counts support this clonotype. V usage is TRBV28 and J usage is TRBJ1-2; D is unresolved. The ends were cut back, 2 bases at V and 7 bases at J, with 5 bases in the middle. Germline assignment: CDR1 MDHEN and CDR2 SYDVKM. The CDR3 has 11 residues. This chain's CDR3 is CASSLQFGYTF. As DNA, the CDR3 is TGTGCCAGCAGTTTACAGTTTGGCTACACCTTC.

This clonotype was picked up a small number of times. The gene calls are TRBV7-2 and TRBJ1-4; D is ambiguous. The V gene lost 3 bases and the J gene lost 4 bases, with 12 bases spanning the gap. This CDR3 contains 15 residues. Germline V gene data show CDR1 as SGHTA and CDR2 as FQGNSA. Here the CDR3 reads CASSFVRADNEKLFF. CDR3 nucleotide sequence: TGTGCCAGCAGCTTTGTTAGAGCAGATAATGAAAAACTGTTTTTT.

The V call is TRBV5-1, the J call TRBJ2-7; the D gene is possibly TRBD1 (6 bases). V was shortened by 0 bases and J by 3 bases, with 13 bases between the two germline ends. The CDR3 is made up of 15 amino acids. Per the germline V gene, CDR1 is SGHRS and CDR2 is YFSETQ. The CDR3 DNA is TGCGCCAGCAGCTTGGAACCGAGAGGGGGCTACGAGCAGTACTTC. Translation: CASSLEPRGGYEQYF. Based on the CDR3 plus reference TRBV5-1 and TRBJ2-7, the full variable domain is KAGVTQTPRYLIKTRGQQVTLSCSPISGHRSVSWYQQTPGQGLQFLFEYFSETQRNKGNFPGRFSGRQFSNSRSEMNVSTLELGDSALYLCASSLEPRGGYEQYFGPGTRLTVT.

The chain employs TRBV5-5 and TRBJ2-7; 12 positions agree with TRBD1. CDR1 is SGHKS and CDR2 is YYEKEE in the germline V gene (reference sequence). The CDR3 is made up of 14 amino acids. Trimming removed 4 bases from V and 5 bases from J; junction bases left unmatched: 4. The CDR3 reads CASSRGQGADEQYF. CDR3 nucleotide sequence: TGTGCCAGCAGCCGGGGACAGGGGGCGGACGAGCAGTACTTC.

On this clonotype itself: The junction departs from germline at one end; a sequencing error may be responsible. The chain recombines TRBV7-9 with TRBJ1-3; D might be TRBD1 (5 bases). CDR3 length: 19 residues. Germline-derived CDR1 and CDR2 are SEHNR and FQNEAQ (reference sequence). The CDR3: CASSLGALGSRRSGNTIYF. In nucleotides, the CDR3 is TGTGCCAGCAGTTTAGGGGCCCTGGGATCGCGCCGCTCTGGAAACACCATATATTTT.

This clonotype was counted many times. The chain links TRBV7-9 to TRBJ2-5, with 11 bases aligning to TRBD1. CDR1 is SEHNR and CDR2 is FQNEAQ in the germline V gene (reference sequence). The CDR3 runs to 18 residues. V lost 2 bases to trimming and J lost 4 bases; unmatched junction nucleotides: 12. The CDR3 coding sequence is TGTGCCAGCAGCTTACCCCCTTACAGGGACAGGGGGTCAGAGACCCAGTACTTC. Translating it yields CASSLPPYRDRGSETQYF.

This clonotype showed up many times. The chain joins TRBV28 to TRBJ2-7, with D possibly TRBD1 on 5 matching bases. The germline V gene has CDR1 MDHEN and CDR2 SYDVKM. V lost 3 bases and J lost 2, with 14 bases in between. The CDR3 spans 15 residues. The DNA for the CDR3 is TGTGCCAGCAGTTTTGTGCGCGACAGCACCTACGAGCAGTACTTC. Its protein is CASSFVRDSTYEQYF.

The CDR3 DNA reads TGCGCCAGCAGCGTACAGGGGGCGAGCACCGGGGAGCTGTTTTTT. It specifies CASSVQGASTGELFF. This sequence joins TRBV5-1 and TRBJ2-2, with 9 bases that match TRBD1. Germline V lookup: CDR1 SGHRS, CDR2 YFSETQ. V lost 4 bases and J lost 4; bases outside the gene matches: 5. CDR3 length equals 15 residues.

The sample holds a few counts of this clonotype. The CDR3 nucleotides read TGTGCCAGCAGTTTCCGTTCCCCCCTCCCGGGACAGGGCCTCGGAGCTAATTCACCCCTCCACTTT. Residues: CASSFRSPLPGQGLGANSPLHF. V usage is TRBV12-3 or TRBV12-4 and J usage is TRBJ1-6; 9 bases align to TRBD1. CDR3 length: 22 amino acids. Trimming removed 3 bases from V and 6 bases from J; junction bases left unmatched: 24.

This clonotype came up many times. The chain links TRBV2 to TRBJ1-5; D uncertain. V gave up 3 bases and J gave up 2 bases, with 11 bases separating them. This CDR3 spans 15 amino acids. CDR1 and CDR2 from the germline V gene are SNHLY and FYNNEI. In DNA form, the CDR3 reads TGTGCCAGCAGTGATTCCGGGTCCGGCAATCAGCCCCAGCATTTT. As protein: CASSDSGSGNQPQHF.

Ten or more counts support this clonotype. V is TRBV20-1 and J is TRBJ2-5, with 7 bases fitting TRBD1. CDR1 is DFQATT and CDR2 is SNEGSKA in the germline V gene (reference sequence). The CDR3 runs to 13 residues. Unmatched junction bases numbered 9, after V lost 6 bases and J lost 5 bases. CDR3 residues: CSARRDRVETQYF. The CDR3 DNA sequence: TGCAGTGCCAGACGCGACAGGGTTGAGACCCAGTACTTC.

The rearrangement joins TRBV7-9 to TRBJ2-1; D gene unclear. Germline loops: CDR1 SEHNR, CDR2 FQNEAQ (reference sequence). The CDR3 spans 13 residues. The germline V and J ends were trimmed by 1 base and 7 bases, with 8 bases remaining between them. The CDR3 spells CASSLVITNEQFF. The CDR3 nucleotides read TGTGCCAGCAGCTTAGTTATAACTAATGAGCAGTTCTTC.